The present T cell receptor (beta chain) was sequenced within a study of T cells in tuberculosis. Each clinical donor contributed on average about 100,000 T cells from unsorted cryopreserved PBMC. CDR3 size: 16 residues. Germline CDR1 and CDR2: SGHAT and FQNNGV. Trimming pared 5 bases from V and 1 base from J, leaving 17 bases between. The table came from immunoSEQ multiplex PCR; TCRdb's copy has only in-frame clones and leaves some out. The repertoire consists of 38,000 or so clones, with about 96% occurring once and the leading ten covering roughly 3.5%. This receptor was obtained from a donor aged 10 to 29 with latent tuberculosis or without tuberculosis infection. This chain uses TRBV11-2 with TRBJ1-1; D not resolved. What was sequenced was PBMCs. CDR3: CASSASYFSENTEAFF. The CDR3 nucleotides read TGTGCCAGCAGCGCGTCCTATTTTAGCGAGAACACTGAAGCTTTCTTT. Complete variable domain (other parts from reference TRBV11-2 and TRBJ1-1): EAGVAQSPRYKIIEKRQSVAFWCNPISGHATLYWYQQILGQGPKLLIQFQNNGVVDDSQLPKDRFSAERLKGVDSTLKIQPAKLEDSAVYLCASSASYFSENTEAFFGQGTRLTVV.